The clone carrying this TCR beta chain has more than one count but fewer than ten. The antigen remains undetermined. PBMCs stemmed from around 10 ml fresh peripheral blood. Per germline, CDR1 MNHNS and CDR2 SASEGT. With 5 bases clipped from V and 7 bases from J, the junction kept 10 bases outside the gene matches. The CDR3 is made up of 15 amino acids. The sample is drawn from a study of T cells in Graves' hyperthyroidism and ophthalmopathy. Study results and limitations: Most thyroid clonotypes that were expanded above 0.001 also turned up in blood.

Amplified regions were TCR beta CDR3 sequences from RNA transcripts. When the TCR CDR3 underwent first-round RT-PCR, the HTBI primer set was used. TCRdb analysed the multiplex PCR reads with MiXCR anew, one entry per CDR3 protein. The sample lists about 640,000 distinct CDR3 sequences, roughly 20% occurring once. The source material was blood. The TCR sequence derives from a man aged 25-45 years with Graves' ophthalmopathy. The V and J genes are TRBV6-1 and TRBJ2-1; 8 bases line up with TRBD2. The CDR3 loop reads CASSTKRERRNEQFF. The CDR3 region has the DNA TGTGCCAGCAGTACGAAGCGGGAGAGACGGAATGAGCAGTTCTTC.